Listed below are T cell receptor beta chains from one sample, sequenced in a study of shared clonotypes between healthy human individuals. Profiled with immunoSEQ multiplex PCR; TCRdb holds only in-frame clones, not every one. The table has approximately 2.3 million clones, over 90% seen once; the top ten hold 0.3% to 0.4%. What was sequenced was naive CD4+ T cells from PBMCs. Receptor source: a young man in good health. Some clones in this sample may be carry-over from other donors' samples. CDR3s include the opening cysteine and the closing phenylalanine or tryptophan. The order of the fields is J gene, CDR3 length, D gene, V gene, CDR3 protein, CDR3 DNA. A D gene is named only where the DNA matches it firmly.

J gene: TRBJ2-4
CDR3 length: 17
D gene: NA
V gene: TRBV21-1
CDR3 protein: CASSKELAGGGKNIQYF
CDR3 DNA: TGTGCCAGCAGCAAGGAGCTAGCGGGAGGAGGCAAAAACATTCAGTACTTC

J gene: TRBJ1-5
CDR3 length: 14
D gene: TRBD1
V gene: TRBV28
CDR3 protein: CASLRGTGGRPQHF
CDR3 DNA: TGTGCCAGCCTCAGAGGGACAGGTGGTCGGCCCCAGCATTTT

J gene: TRBJ1-1
CDR3 length: 14
D gene: NA
V gene: TRBV7-9
CDR3 protein: CASTVREVNTEAFF
CDR3 DNA: TGTGCCAGCACAGTCAGGGAGGTGAACACTGAAGCTTTCTTT

J gene: TRBJ2-2
CDR3 length: 11
D gene: NA
V gene: TRBV11-3
CDR3 protein: CASSSRGELFF
CDR3 DNA: TGTGCCAGCAGCTCTAGAGGGGAGCTGTTTTTT

J gene: TRBJ2-2
CDR3 length: 15
D gene: TRBD2
V gene: TRBV2
CDR3 protein: CASSAGAGVVGELFF
CDR3 DNA: TGTGCCAGCAGTGCGGGAGCGGGAGTAGTCGGGGAGCTGTTTTTT

J gene: TRBJ2-2
CDR3 length: 11
D gene: NA
V gene: TRBV21-1
CDR3 protein: CASSFDGELFF
CDR3 DNA: TGTGCCAGCAGCTTCGACGGGGAGCTGTTTTTT

J gene: TRBJ2-4
CDR3 length: 12
D gene: NA
V gene: TRBV2
CDR3 protein: CARSPPSDIQYF
CDR3 DNA: TGTGCCAGAAGTCCTCCATCGGACATTCAGTACTTC

J gene: TRBJ2-7
CDR3 length: 16
D gene: TRBD2
V gene: TRBV10-3
CDR3 protein: CAISGTSGRGSYEQYF
CDR3 DNA: TGTGCCATCAGTGGGACTAGCGGGAGGGGGTCCTACGAGCAGTACTTC

J gene: TRBJ2-1
CDR3 length: 11
D gene: NA
V gene: TRBV20-1
CDR3 protein: CSASERDSQFF
CDR3 DNA: TGCAGTGCATCAGAGCGGGACAGTCAGTTCTTC

J gene: TRBJ2-3
CDR3 length: 18
D gene: TRBD2
V gene: TRBV7-3
CDR3 protein: CASSLAPSGRRGTDTQYF
CDR3 DNA: TGTGCCAGCAGCTTAGCGCCTAGCGGGAGGAGGGGCACAGATACGCAGTATTTT

J gene: TRBJ2-7
CDR3 length: 15
D gene: TRBD1
V gene: TRBV7-9
CDR3 protein: CASSHSDRSTYEQYF
CDR3 DNA: TGTGCCAGCAGCCATTCGGACAGGTCAACCTACGAGCAGTACTTC

J gene: TRBJ1-2
CDR3 length: 14
D gene: TRBD1
V gene: TRBV28
CDR3 protein: CASRGQGMDRGYTF
CDR3 DNA: TGTGCCAGCCGGGGACAGGGTATGGATCGTGGCTACACCTTC